This T cell receptor beta chain was captured by sequencing in a study of blood T cell repertoires in COVID-19. Study at large: What the recovered Cohort 3 donors had was two negative PCRs, clearance, or symptom resolution. The origin of the acute and convalescent COVID-19 samples was the United States, Italy and Spain.

Measured with immunoSEQ multiplex PCR; TCRdb has only the in-frame clones, and not every one. The sample has over 110,000 clones, under 90% seen once. The CDR3 contains 20 residues. The ends were cut back, 1 base at V and 3 bases at J, with 27 bases in the middle. Germline V lookup: CDR1 SGHDN, CDR2 FVKESK. This clone was picked up one time. The TCR originated in a man aged 50 to 59 in a cohort exposed to, infected with or recovered from COVID-19 (not recorded which). The sequencing sample was made of PBMCs or T cells enriched from blood (not recorded which). The genes are TRBV14 and TRBJ1-2; D is unresolved. The CDR3 sequence: CASSQVGPRTVAGRDYGYTF. The CDR3 nucleotides read TGTGCCAGCAGCCAAGTGGGCCCTAGAACTGTCGCGGGGAGAGACTATGGCTACACCTTC.